Below, 32 T cell receptor beta chains from the same sample are listed, as sequenced in a study of post-analysis software for immune sequencing data. General study results and limits: Patients used a handful of TRBV segments, including TRBV5-6, TRBV5-1 and TRBV20-1, more often than controls.

The antigens these receptors bind are not known. Presence of unique molecular identifiers characterized the TCR beta cDNA libraries. TCRdb fed the PCR reads into MiXCR, producing one record per CDR3 protein. The profile shows roughly 800,000 distinct CDR3 sequences, more than 45% of them singletons. The sample comprised blood. These receptors came from a girl aged 5 to 17 with multiple sclerosis.

This clonotype was recorded once. This chain connects TRBV29-1 to TRBJ2-7, with D unclear. The V and J ends lost 5 bases and 3 bases respectively, with 11 bases between them. From germline, CDR1 is SQVTM and CDR2 ANQGSEA. CDR3 length: 12 residues. CDR3 sequence: CSVWRRRYEQYF. In DNA form, the CDR3 reads TGCAGCGTTTGGAGACGTCGCTACGAGCAGTACTTC.

This chain joins TRBV6-5 and TRBJ1-1; TRBD1 agrees at 8 bases. V lost 0 bases to trimming and J lost 11 bases; unmatched junction nucleotides: 5. The CDR3 sequence is 13 residues long. In germline, CDR1 is MNHEY, CDR2 SVGAGI. This CDR3 is CASSYSSQGDAFF. DNA for the CDR3: TGTGCCAGCAGTTACTCGTCACAGGGGGATGCTTTCTTT.

This clonotype was observed a few times. The chain employs TRBV6-5 and TRBJ1-4; D unclear. The V gene lost 0 bases and the J gene lost 5 bases, with 4 bases spanning the gap. This CDR3 region has 13 residues. Germline assignment: CDR1 MNHEY and CDR2 SVGAGI. In DNA form, the CDR3 reads TGTGCCAGCAGTTACTCGGGGAATGAAAAACTGTTTTTT. Translation gives CASSYSGNEKLFF.

This clonotype appeared a few times. J is TRBJ1-1 and V is TRBV27, with TRBD1 matching 8 bases. J lost 1 base, V lost 5 bases, and 6 bases had no gene match. Per germline, CDR1 MNHEY and CDR2 SMNVEV (reference sequence). The CDR3 is made up of 15 amino acids. The CDR3 protein is CASSGRQGWNTEAFF. CDR3 sequence (DNA): TGTGCCAGCAGTGGACGACAGGGGTGGAACACTGAAGCTTTCTTT.

This clonotype came up a few times. The chain has TRBV6-1 and TRBJ2-7; D is ambiguous. Trimming took off 8 bases at V and 5 bases at J, with 10 bases between the two ends. This CDR3 region has 11 residues. Germline CDR1 is MNHNS and CDR2 is SASEGT. The CDR3 here is CASPGGDEQYF. In nucleotides, the CDR3 is TGTGCCAGCCCAGGCGGCGACGAGCAGTACTTC.

The CDR3 is CSVASLVMNTEAFF. CDR3 DNA: TGCAGCGTTGCCAGCCTAGTTATGAACACTGAAGCTTTCTTT. The V and J genes are TRBV29-1 and TRBJ1-1; D not certain. CDR1 and CDR2 from the germline V gene are SQVTM and ANQGSEA. The CDR3 totals 14 residues. Trimming pared 4 bases from V and 0 bases from J, leaving 12 bases between.

The chain uses TRBV24-1 and TRBJ2-1, with TRBD2 matching over 13 bases. The ends lost 9 bases at V and 5 bases at J; junction bases unmatched: 18. The V gene's germline CDR1 is KGHDR and CDR2 SFDVKD. The CDR3 is made up of 19 amino acids. The CDR3, as DNA: TGTGCCACCCTATCCAGCCCGGGACTAGCGGGACCCTCACACAATGAGCAGTTCTTC. Translated, it gives CATLSSPGLAGPSHNEQFF.

About this clonotype: A read error is possible here, since a much larger clone lies one base away. The CDR3 DNA follows: TGTGCCAGCAGACCCCTCACAGATACGCAGTATTTT. Protein product: CASRPLTDTQYF. The chain couples TRBV12-3 or TRBV12-4 to TRBJ2-3; no clear D. The CDR3 covers 12 residues. Trimming left V 6 bases short and J 2 bases short, with 6 bases between.

The rearrangement joins TRBV24-1 to TRBJ2-1, with 9 nucleotides matching TRBD2. The CDR3 has 13 amino acids. Losses at the gene ends were 7 bases for V and 8 bases for J; bases not matched to a gene: 5. CDR1 is KGHDR, CDR2 SFDVKD, per germline. The CDR3: CATRASGNHEQFF. The CDR3, as DNA: TGTGCCACCAGGGCTAGCGGGAATCATGAGCAGTTCTTC.

This chain links TRBV4-2 with TRBJ2-3; 15 nucleotides agree with TRBD2. J lost 1 base, V lost 3 bases, and 17 bases had no gene match. In germline, CDR1 is LGHNA, CDR2 YNFKEQ. The CDR3 runs 22 residues. The CDR3 here is CASSHEIEGLAGGPYGTDTQYF. The CDR3 coding sequence is TGTGCCAGCAGCCACGAAATAGAGGGACTAGCGGGAGGTCCATACGGCACAGATACGCAGTATTTT.

The CDR3 reads CASSYGVAGAYEQYF. The CDR3, as DNA: TGTGCCAGCAGTTACGGGGTAGCGGGAGCCTACGAGCAGTACTTC. V usage is TRBV6-6 and J usage is TRBJ2-7; 9 positions match TRBD2. The J segment lost 2 bases and the V segment lost 2 bases, leaving 4 bases of the junction unmatched. The germline V gene encodes CDR1 MNHNY and CDR2 SVGAGI (reference sequence). This CDR3 has 15 residues.

V usage is TRBV7-9 and J usage is TRBJ1-4, with D unclear. The CDR3 is 16 residues long. The germline V gene has CDR1 SEHNR and CDR2 FQNEAQ (reference sequence). Trimming removed 6 bases from V and 5 bases from J, with 19 bases in between. The CDR3 DNA sequence: TGTGCCAGCAGTTTTCGCATCGCAGGCAAAAATGAAAAACTGTTTTTT. Protein sequence: CASSFRIAGKNEKLFF.

The chain links TRBV3-1 to TRBJ1-5; D not resolved. V lost 4 bases and J 0 bases, leaving 16 bases between the germline ends. The CDR3 length is 17 residues. Germline V gene data show CDR1 as LGHDT and CDR2 as YNNKEL (reference sequence). This chain's CDR3 is CASSRGSGYYSNQPQHF. The CDR3 coding sequence is TGTGCCAGCAGCCGTGGGTCCGGATATTATAGCAATCAGCCCCAGCATTTT. Combining the CDR3 with reference TRBV3-1 and TRBJ1-5 gives the whole variable domain DTAVSQTPKYLVTQMGNDKSIKCEQNLGHDTMYWYKQDSKKFLKIMFSYNNKELIINETVPNRFSPKSPDKAHLNLHINSLELGDSAVYFCASSRGSGYYSNQPQHFGDGTRLSIL.

Only a few counts were recorded for this clonotype. The V gene is TRBV29-1, the J gene TRBJ2-1, with D tentatively TRBD2 (6 bases). Germline V gene sequence: CDR1 SQVTM, CDR2 ANQGSEA. The ends were cut back, 4 bases at V and 1 base at J, with 11 bases in the middle. CDR3 length: 14 amino acids. This CDR3 reads CSVGEGGSYNEQFF. CDR3 DNA: TGCAGCGTTGGTGAGGGAGGTTCCTACAATGAGCAGTTCTTC.

This chain connects TRBV29-1 to TRBJ2-2, with 8 bases fitting TRBD1. V shed 6 bases and J 4 bases; nucleotides not matched to a gene: 4. The CDR3 is made up of 13 amino acids. The germline V gene encodes CDR1 SQVTM and CDR2 ANQGSEA. In DNA form, the CDR3 reads TGCAGCGTAGCCGACAGGGGCACCGGGGAGCTGTTTTTT. This codes for CSVADRGTGELFF.

This clonotype occurred a few times. The chain carries TRBV29-1 and TRBJ2-7; D gene uncertain. Germline CDR1 is SQVTM and CDR2 is ANQGSEA. The ends were cut back, 3 bases at V and 2 bases at J, with 11 bases in the middle. The CDR3 spans 13 residues. The CDR3 sequence is CSVDTGTAYEQYF. CDR3 DNA: TGCAGCGTTGACACCGGCACGGCCTACGAGCAGTACTTC.

This clonotype came up a few times. The genes are TRBV3-1 and TRBJ2-7, with D perhaps matching TRBD2 (6 bases). Germline assignment: CDR1 LGHDT and CDR2 YNNKEL (reference sequence). CDR3 length: 15 residues. With 4 bases removed from V and 0 bases from J, the gap between germline ends came to 13 bases. For the CDR3, the DNA is TGTGCCAGCAGCCGAGCCGGGACTCTCTCCTACGAGCAGTACTTC. Translating it yields CASSRAGTLSYEQYF.

V and J are TRBV7-2 and TRBJ2-1; 7 bases map to TRBD2. Trimming removed 5 bases from V and 1 base from J; junction bases left unmatched: 5. The CDR3 length is 15 residues. Germline-derived CDR1 and CDR2 are SGHTA and FQGNSA. The DNA for the CDR3 is TGTGCCAGCAGCGAGGGACTACCATCCTACAATGAGCAGTTCTTC. Amino acid sequence: CASSEGLPSYNEQFF.

This chain uses TRBV6-1 with TRBJ2-1; D tentatively fits TRBD1 or TRBD2 (5 bases each). V shed 4 bases and J shed 7 bases, with 14 bases lying between them. This CDR3 is built from 14 residues. Per the germline V gene, CDR1 is MNHNS and CDR2 is SASEGT. This CDR3 reads CASSGPMGVNEQFF. The CDR3 nucleotides are TGTGCCAGCAGTGGCCCAATGGGGGTGAATGAGCAGTTCTTC.

The chain carries TRBV7-2 and TRBJ2-4; 10 bases fit TRBD2. The CDR3 extends over 17 amino acids. The germline CDR1 and CDR2 sequences are SGHTA and FQGNSA. V gave up 0 bases and J gave up 2 bases; unmatched junction bases: 4. CDR3 sequence reads: CASSLAEREGTKNIQYF. CDR3 in DNA: TGTGCCAGCAGCTTAGCGGAGCGGGAGGGGACCAAAAACATTCAGTACTTC.

This clonotype was counted once. The V and J genes are TRBV20-1 and TRBJ2-7; 11 bases map to TRBD2. The ends lost 4 bases at V and 4 bases at J; junction bases unmatched: 9. From germline, CDR1 is DFQATT and CDR2 SNEGSKA (reference sequence). The CDR3 has 15 amino acids. CDR3 coding DNA: TGCAGTGCTATAAGTTTTCTAGCGGGAGGATACGAGCAGTACTTC. Its protein is CSAISFLAGGYEQYF.

This chain links TRBV7-2 with TRBJ2-4; D gene ambiguous. CDR1 and CDR2 (germline): SGHTA, FQGNSA. V was trimmed by 1 base and J by 9 bases, leaving 7 bases between them. CDR3 length equals 12 residues. In DNA form, the CDR3 reads TGTGCCAGCAGCTTAGGGGGTAGCATTCAGTACTTC. It translates to CASSLGGSIQYF.

V is TRBV7-9 and J is TRBJ2-3; D could derive from TRBD1 or TRBD2 (5 bases each). The CDR3 is 15 amino acids. Trimming pared 5 bases from V and 2 bases from J, leaving 14 bases between. Germline values: CDR1 SEHNR, CDR2 FQNEAQ (reference sequence). CDR3 amino acids: CASSPKGTLTDTQYF. CDR3 coding DNA: TGTGCCAGCAGCCCCAAGGGGACCCTCACAGATACGCAGTATTTT.

In this sample, this clonotype turned up a few times. The rearrangement uses TRBV29-1 and TRBJ2-5; perhaps D is TRBD1 or TRBD2 (5 bases each). V was cut by 7 bases and J by 1 base, with 16 bases left in between. CDR3 length: 14 residues. CDR1 is SQVTM and CDR2 is ANQGSEA in the germline V gene. CDR3 DNA sequence: TGCAGCGGGGGACCCTCTGCGGGCCAAGAGACCCAGTACTTC. It is translated as CSGGPSAGQETQYF.

The V gene is TRBV29-1, the J gene TRBJ2-5, with D hard to call. The CDR3 length is 12 residues. Germline CDR1 is SQVTM and CDR2 is ANQGSEA. Trimming took off 4 bases at V and 3 bases at J, with 9 bases between the two ends. CDR3: CSVVLSKETQYF. The CDR3 DNA reads TGCAGCGTTGTCCTGTCCAAAGAGACCCAGTACTTC.

This clonotype was seen once. The rearrangement joins TRBV7-6 to TRBJ2-1, with TRBD1 matching over 10 bases. V dropped 4 bases and J dropped 4; count of bases not matched to a gene: 7. The CDR3 covers 16 residues. From germline, CDR1 is SGHVS and CDR2 FNYEAQ. The CDR3, as DNA: TGTGCCAGCAGCTCCAACGACAGGGGGCTATACAATGAGCAGTTCTTC. It yields the protein CASSSNDRGLYNEQFF.

This chain joins TRBV7-2 and TRBJ2-3, with TRBD2 identical over 11 bases. This CDR3 region has 17 residues. Germline trimming cut 2 bases from V and 3 bases from J; bases unmatched to any gene: 7. In germline, CDR1 is SGHTA, CDR2 FQGNSA. The chain's CDR3 is CASSLPLAGGETDTQYF. CDR3 coding DNA: TGTGCCAGCAGCTTACCCCTAGCGGGAGGTGAGACAGATACGCAGTATTTT.

The DNA for the CDR3 is TGTGCCACCGCGGCAGGAGGGGGCAATCAGCCCCAGCATTTT. Amino acids: CATAAGGGNQPQHF. This chain connects TRBV12-3 or TRBV12-4 to TRBJ1-5; tentatively, D is TRBD1 (5 bases). V was pared by 10 bases and J by 2 bases, with 15 bases between. The CDR3 has 14 residues.

This clonotype was recorded a few times. The chain couples TRBV7-2 to TRBJ1-2; no clear D gene. The germline CDR1 and CDR2 sequences are SGHTA and FQGNSA. V was shortened by 7 bases and J by 11 bases, with 20 bases between the two germline ends. CDR3 length equals 13 residues. This CDR3 is CASNASPKLDYTF. The CDR3 DNA reads as TGTGCCAGCAACGCTTCCCCCAAACTGGATTACACCTTC.

V usage is TRBV29-1 and J usage is TRBJ2-1, with D perhaps TRBD1 (6 bases). Near its end, the DNA agrees better with TRBJ2-7, so the J call may be wrong. This CDR3 is 13 amino acids long. Germline CDR1 and CDR2: SQVTM and ANQGSEA. The CDR3 DNA is TGCAGCGTCGCAACCGGACAGTCATACGAGCAGTACTTC. It codes for CSVATGQSYEQYF.

V gene TRBV20-1 combines with J gene TRBJ2-1; 9 bases fit TRBD2. V was pared by 6 bases and J by 6 bases, with 12 bases of the junction left unmatched. The CDR3 is made up of 15 amino acids. Germline CDR1 is DFQATT and CDR2 is SNEGSKA (reference sequence). As DNA, the CDR3 is TGCAGTGCCACCCCATCCTGGCGGGAGGGCAATGAGCAGTTCTTC. This encodes CSATPSWREGNEQFF.

This chain links TRBV20-1 with TRBJ2-5; 9 nucleotides line up with TRBD2. V was pared by 3 bases and J by 3 bases, with 11 bases of the junction left unmatched. CDR3 length equals 16 residues. Looked up from germline, CDR1 is DFQATT and CDR2 is SNEGSKA (reference sequence). Written as DNA, the CDR3 is TGCAGTGCTAGCATAGCGGGAGCTCGGATGGAAGAGACCCAGTACTTC. Its translation is CSASIAGARMEETQYF.